This TCR beta chain was captured by sequencing in a study of identical twins. This clonotype was recorded a few times. Its antigen is not known. Unique molecular identifiers were present on the cDNA, and a universal primer site came from template switching. MiXCR, run by TCRdb on the 5' RACE reads, gives a single entry per CDR3 protein. In the table there are roughly 1,500,000 distinct CDR3 sequences, less than 40% of which are singletons. General observations from the study: Analyses based on zero insertions could be partly confounded by invariant MAIT and iNKT cells. Without tracking the same donors, conclusions rested on cross-sectional statistical analysis. With abundant cord blood beta clonotypes, insertions were fewer; memory repertoires showed no such pattern.

Germline lookup yields CDR1 SEHNR and CDR2 FQNEAQ (reference sequence). The V end was cut by 8 bases, the J end by 0 bases, with 11 bases between. The CDR3 runs 14 residues. This TCR was recovered from a newborn girl in good health. The sequencing input was cord blood. This chain joins TRBV7-9 and TRBJ1-5, with D perhaps TRBD1 (6 bases). CDR3 residues: CASGGASSNQPQHF. The CDR3 coding sequence is TGTGCCAGCGGGGGGGCCAGTAGCAATCAGCCCCAGCATTTT.